The sample holds one count of the clone carrying this T cell receptor beta chain. The antigen remains unidentified. Repertoires were generated with immunoSEQ multiplex PCR, while TCRdb's copy carries only in-frame clones and drops some. The sample yields roughly 100,000 clones, approximately 94% seen once. The data are from a study of graft-versus-host responses after intestinal transplantation. Study overall: Multivisceral, liver-intestinal, or isolated intestinal grafts went to recipients. Findings of the study overall: GvH clones were found in recipient marrow; some appeared first in ileum or blood. GvH clone levels peaked in circulation, and this peak was associated with early post-transplant HvG declines. Allografts carried high graft-versus-host to host-versus-graft clonal ratios in patients having graft-donor T cell macrochimerism.

V lost 4 bases and J lost 3; bases outside the gene matches: 6. Per the germline V gene, CDR1 is LNHDA and CDR2 is SQIVND (reference sequence). The CDR3 runs 14 residues. The chain has TRBV19 and TRBJ2-7, with TRBD2 matching 7 bases. This receptor was identified in a human donor who received an intestinal transplant. Source: unstimulated CD8+ T cells sorted from spleen or lymph node cells, taken before intestinal transplant. The DNA of the CDR3 is TGTGCCAGTAGTAGGGGAGGGAGTTTCTACGAGCAGTACTTC. Translated, it gives CASSRGGSFYEQYF.